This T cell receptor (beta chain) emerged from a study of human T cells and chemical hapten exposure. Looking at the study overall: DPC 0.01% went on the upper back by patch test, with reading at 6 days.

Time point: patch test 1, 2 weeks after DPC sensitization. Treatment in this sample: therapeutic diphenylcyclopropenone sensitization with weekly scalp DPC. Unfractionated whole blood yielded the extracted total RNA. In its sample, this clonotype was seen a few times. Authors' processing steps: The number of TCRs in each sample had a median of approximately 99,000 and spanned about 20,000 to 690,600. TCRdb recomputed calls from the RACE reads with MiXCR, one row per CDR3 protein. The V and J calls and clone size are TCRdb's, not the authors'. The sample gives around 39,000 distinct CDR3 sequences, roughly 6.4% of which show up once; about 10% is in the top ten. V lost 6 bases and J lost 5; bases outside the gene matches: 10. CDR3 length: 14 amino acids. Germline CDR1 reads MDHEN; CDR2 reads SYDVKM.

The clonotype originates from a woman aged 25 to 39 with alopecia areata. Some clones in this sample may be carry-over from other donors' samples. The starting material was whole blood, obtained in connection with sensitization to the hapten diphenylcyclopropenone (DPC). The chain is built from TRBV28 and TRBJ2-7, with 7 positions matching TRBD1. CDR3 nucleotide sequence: TGTGCCAGCAGGGCTCGTGGACAGGTCGACGAGCAGTACTTC. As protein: CASRARGQVDEQYF. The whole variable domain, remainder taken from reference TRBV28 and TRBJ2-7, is DVKVTQSSRYLVKRTGEKVFLECVQDMDHENMFWYRQDPGLGLRLIYFSYDVKMKEKGDIPEGYSVSREKKERFSLILESASTNQTSMYLCASRARGQVDEQYFGPGTRLTVT.